The text below deals with one T cell receptor beta chain. Its antigen is currently unknown. This sample stems from a study of T cells in localized non-small cell lung cancer. Only in-frame clones appear in the TCRdb table, and some are missing; sequencing was by immunoSEQ multiplex PCR. The repertoire has some 19,000 clones, under 95% of them found once; the top ten carry roughly 4%. The germline V gene encodes CDR1 SGHRS and CDR2 YFSETQ. Trimming took off 3 bases at V and 0 bases at J, with 15 bases between the two ends. The CDR3 is made up of 17 amino acids. General observations from the study: Owing to sequencing of a solitary tumor region, heterogeneity cannot be discounted.

This TCR came from a male donor older than 55 with stage I squamous cell lung carcinoma. The sequenced sample was peripheral blood, obtained before any cancer treatment. The rearrangement links TRBV5-1 to TRBJ2-2; perhaps TRBD2 as D (6 bases). Here the CDR3 reads CASSSIPPGANTGELFF. The CDR3 DNA sequence: TGCGCCAGCAGCTCGATCCCACCGGGAGCGAACACCGGGGAGCTGTTTTTT.